This T cell receptor (beta chain) emerged from a study of blood T cell repertoires in COVID-19 (dated by TCRdb to 2018 to 2020). A note on the overall study: Samples from collaborators originated in the United States, Italy and Spain and spanned both the acute and convalescent phases of COVID-19. Where available, HLA class I and class II types were obtained from metadata supplied by the sample provider rather than from assay-based typing. Deeply sampled blood TCRbeta repertoires from subjects exposed to, actively infected with, or recovered from COVID-19 were included in the dataset. A de-identified subject ID, COVID-19 status, age in years and sex were almost always included in the sample metadata. The repertoires were released in a freely available public database intended as a resource for research on the immune response to SARS-CoV-2. The material from the prospective study consisted of cDNA or gDNA derived from T cells, B-cell-depleted T cells, or PBMCs. The samples were drawn from the first 160 participants of the ongoing ImmuneRACE study and from 950 to 1,500 subjects provided by 6 global collaborators.

About this clone itself: The target of this receptor is not known. Base qualities are missing; no much larger clone stands one base away.

V is clipped by 11 bases and J by 0 bases, and the sequence between their germline boundaries is 9 bases long. Its CDR3 holds 12 amino acids, cysteine through phenylalanine. Only CDR3 DNA remains: 36 bases, in frame from the first base. The CDR1 and CDR2 encoded by the germline V gene (reference sequence) are MNHNY and SVGAGI. Each collaborating institution followed its own protocols to collect whole blood in K2EDTA tubes. For TCRbeta analysis, collaborators shipped samples in one of three forms: frozen whole blood, isolated PBMCs, or DNA extracted from either of those sample types. Overall results and qualifications from the work: The amount of clinical and demographic metadata varied by source and participant and was provided uncurated.

TCRbeta CDR3 regions were amplified from genomic DNA using the immunoSEQ Assay, a bias-controlled multiplex PCR. The published analysis was carried out like this. The number of nucleated cells in each sample was estimated from the amplification of reference gene primers within the assay. To quantify the absolute abundance of each unique TCRbeta CDR3 rearrangement, sequence reads were collapsed and filtered. For each sample, productive Simpson clonality was calculated as the square root of Simpson's diversity index over productive rearrangements. TCRdb's version of the immuneACCESS table is confined to in-frame rearrangements and falls short of the full clone set. An unresolved V gene accounts for under half of the shortfall where checked; the remainder is of unknown origin. V, J and clone size are those of that table, while D and trimming were read from the DNA. For this sample the table gives about 110,000 clones, of which approximately 84% were detected only once. The biggest ten clones account for around 4.4% of the sample.

The receptor was derived from a human donor in a cohort sampled during active COVID-19. Sequenced input: peripheral blood. The rearrangement combines TRBV6-6 with TRBJ2-3; TRBD2 is perhaps the D gene, given 6 matching bases. The CDR3 reads as follows: CAGGASTDTQYF. The nucleotides read TGTGCCGGAGGGGCCAGCACAGATACGCAGTATTTT.